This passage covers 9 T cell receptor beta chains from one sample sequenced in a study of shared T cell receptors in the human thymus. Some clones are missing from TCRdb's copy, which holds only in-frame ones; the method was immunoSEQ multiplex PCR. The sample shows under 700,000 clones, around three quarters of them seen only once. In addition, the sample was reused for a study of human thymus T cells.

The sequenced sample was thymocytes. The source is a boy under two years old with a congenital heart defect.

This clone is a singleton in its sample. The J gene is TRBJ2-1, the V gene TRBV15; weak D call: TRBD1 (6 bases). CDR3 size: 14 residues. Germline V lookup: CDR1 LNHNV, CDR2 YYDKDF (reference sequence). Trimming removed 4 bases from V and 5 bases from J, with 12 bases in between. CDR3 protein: CATSKQGTNNEQFF. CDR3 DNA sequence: TGTGCCACCAGCAAACAGGGCACAAACAATGAGCAGTTCTTC.

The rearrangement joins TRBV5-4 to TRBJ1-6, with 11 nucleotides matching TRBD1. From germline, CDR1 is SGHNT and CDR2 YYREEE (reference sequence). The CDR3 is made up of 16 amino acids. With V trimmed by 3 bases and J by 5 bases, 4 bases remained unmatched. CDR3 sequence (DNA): TGTGCCAGCAGCTGGGGACAGGGGGTTCATAATTCACCCCTCCACTTT. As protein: CASSWGQGVHNSPLHF.

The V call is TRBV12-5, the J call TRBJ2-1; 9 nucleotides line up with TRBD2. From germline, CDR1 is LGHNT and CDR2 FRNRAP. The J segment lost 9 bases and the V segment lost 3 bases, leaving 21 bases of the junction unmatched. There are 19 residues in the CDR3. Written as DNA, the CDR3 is TGTGCTAGTGGTTTCGGGGGGAACCAGGGGCGGGAGGGCCACGCTGAGCAGTTCTTC. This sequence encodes CASGFGGNQGREGHAEQFF.

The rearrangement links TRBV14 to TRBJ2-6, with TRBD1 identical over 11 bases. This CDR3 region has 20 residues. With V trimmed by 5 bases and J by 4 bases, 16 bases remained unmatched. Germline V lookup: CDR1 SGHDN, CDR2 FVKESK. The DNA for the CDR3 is TGTGCCAGCAGCGAATTAACCGGGACAGGGGGTTCTGGAGGGGCCAACGTCCTGACTTTC. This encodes CASSELTGTGGSGGANVLTF.

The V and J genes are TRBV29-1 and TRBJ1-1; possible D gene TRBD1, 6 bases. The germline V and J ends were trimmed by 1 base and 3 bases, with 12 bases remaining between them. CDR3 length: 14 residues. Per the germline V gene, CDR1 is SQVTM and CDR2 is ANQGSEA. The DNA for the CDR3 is TGCAGCGTTGAAGGGGTCAAGGGGGACACTGAAGCTTTCTTT. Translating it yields CSVEGVKGDTEAFF.

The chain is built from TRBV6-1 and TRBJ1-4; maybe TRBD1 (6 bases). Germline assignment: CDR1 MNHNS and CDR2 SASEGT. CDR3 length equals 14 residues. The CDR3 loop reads CEETSGAVREKLFF. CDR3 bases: TGTGAGGAGACCTCAGGGGCAGTCAGAGAAAAACTGTTTTTT.

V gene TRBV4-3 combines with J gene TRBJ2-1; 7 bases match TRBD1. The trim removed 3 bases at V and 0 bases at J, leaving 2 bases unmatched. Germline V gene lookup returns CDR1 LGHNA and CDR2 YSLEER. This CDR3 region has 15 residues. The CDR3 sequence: CASSHDRASYNEQFF. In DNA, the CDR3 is TGCGCCAGCAGCCATGACAGGGCCTCCTACAATGAGCAGTTCTTC.

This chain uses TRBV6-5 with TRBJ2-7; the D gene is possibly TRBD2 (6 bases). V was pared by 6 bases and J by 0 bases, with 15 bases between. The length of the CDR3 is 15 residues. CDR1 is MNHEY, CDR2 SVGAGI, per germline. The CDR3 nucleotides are TGTGCCAGCAGCCCCCCGGGACTTTCCTCCTACGAGCAGTACTTC. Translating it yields CASSPPGLSSYEQYF.

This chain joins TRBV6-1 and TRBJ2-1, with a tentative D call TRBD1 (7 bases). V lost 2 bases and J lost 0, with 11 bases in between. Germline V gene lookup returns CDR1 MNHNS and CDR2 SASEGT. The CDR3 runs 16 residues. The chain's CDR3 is CASSELQGGSYNEQFF. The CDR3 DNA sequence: TGTGCCAGCAGTGAACTGCAGGGGGGCTCCTACAATGAGCAGTTCTTC.